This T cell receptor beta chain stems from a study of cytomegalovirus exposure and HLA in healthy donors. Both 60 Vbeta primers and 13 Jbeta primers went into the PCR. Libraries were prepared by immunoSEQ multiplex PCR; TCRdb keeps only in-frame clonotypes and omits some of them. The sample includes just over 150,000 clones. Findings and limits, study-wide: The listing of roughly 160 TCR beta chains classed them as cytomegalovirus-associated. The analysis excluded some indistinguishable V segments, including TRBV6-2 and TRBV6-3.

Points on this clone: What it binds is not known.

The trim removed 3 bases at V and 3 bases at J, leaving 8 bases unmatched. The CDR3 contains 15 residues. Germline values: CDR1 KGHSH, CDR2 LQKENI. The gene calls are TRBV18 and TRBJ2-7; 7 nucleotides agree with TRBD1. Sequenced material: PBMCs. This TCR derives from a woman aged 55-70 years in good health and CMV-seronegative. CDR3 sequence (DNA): TGTGCCAGCTCACCGACGGGACAGCCGTACTACGAGCAGTACTTC. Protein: CASSPTGQPYYEQYF.